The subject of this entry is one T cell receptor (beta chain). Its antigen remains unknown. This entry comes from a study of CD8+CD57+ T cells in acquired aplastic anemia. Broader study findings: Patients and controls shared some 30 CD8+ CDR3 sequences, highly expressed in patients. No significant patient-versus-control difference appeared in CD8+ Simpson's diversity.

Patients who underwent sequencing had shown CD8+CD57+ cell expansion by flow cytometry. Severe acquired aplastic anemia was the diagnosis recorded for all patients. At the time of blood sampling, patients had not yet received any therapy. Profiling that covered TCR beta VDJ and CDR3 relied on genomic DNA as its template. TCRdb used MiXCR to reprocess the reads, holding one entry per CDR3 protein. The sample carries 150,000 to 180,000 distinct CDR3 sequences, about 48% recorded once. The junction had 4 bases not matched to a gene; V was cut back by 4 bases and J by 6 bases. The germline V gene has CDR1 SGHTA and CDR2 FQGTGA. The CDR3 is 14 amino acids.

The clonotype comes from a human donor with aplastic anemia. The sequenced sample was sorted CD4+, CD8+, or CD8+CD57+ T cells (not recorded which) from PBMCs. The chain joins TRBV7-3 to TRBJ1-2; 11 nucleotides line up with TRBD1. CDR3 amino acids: CASSSRTGGDGYTF. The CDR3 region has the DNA TGTGCCAGCAGCTCCCGGACAGGGGGCGATGGCTACACCTTC.